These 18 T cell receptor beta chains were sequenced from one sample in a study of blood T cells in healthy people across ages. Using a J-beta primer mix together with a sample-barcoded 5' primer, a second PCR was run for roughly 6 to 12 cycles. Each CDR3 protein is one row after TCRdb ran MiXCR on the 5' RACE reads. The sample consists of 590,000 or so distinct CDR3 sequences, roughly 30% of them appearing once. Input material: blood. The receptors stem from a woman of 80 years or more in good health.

CDR3 nucleotide sequence: TGTGCCAGCATAGAATCGGGGATCATCGTTGAAGCTTTCTTT. This sequence encodes CASIESGIIVEAFF. The V call is TRBV2, the J call TRBJ1-1; D gene ambiguous. CDR1 is SNHLY, CDR2 FYNNEI, per germline. CDR3 size: 14 residues. V was clipped by 7 bases and J by 7 bases, with 19 bases between them.

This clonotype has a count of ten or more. The CDR3 loop reads CSARSASGGARETQYF. The CDR3 DNA sequence: TGCAGTGCTAGAAGCGCTAGCGGGGGGGCCCGGGAGACCCAGTACTTC. This rearrangement joins TRBV20-1 to TRBJ2-5; 12 nucleotides line up with TRBD2. Germline CDR1 is DFQATT and CDR2 is SNEGSKA (reference sequence). J gave up 5 bases and V 2 bases, and 9 bases lay outside the gene matches. The CDR3 has 16 residues.

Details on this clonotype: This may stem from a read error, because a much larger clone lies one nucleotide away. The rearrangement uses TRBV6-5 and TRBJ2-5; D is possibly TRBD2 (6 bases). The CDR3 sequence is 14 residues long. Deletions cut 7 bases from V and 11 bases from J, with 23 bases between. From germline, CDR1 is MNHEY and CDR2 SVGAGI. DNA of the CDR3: TGTGCCAGCACTCGTAGCGGCAGGAACAATGAGCAGTACTTC. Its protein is CASTRSGRNNEQYF.

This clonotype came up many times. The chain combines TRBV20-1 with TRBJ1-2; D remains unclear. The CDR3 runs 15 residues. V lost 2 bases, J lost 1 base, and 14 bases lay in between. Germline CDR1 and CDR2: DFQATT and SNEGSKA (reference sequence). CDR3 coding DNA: TGCAGTGCTAGACCCCCGGGCGGAGATAACTATGGCTACACCTTC. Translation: CSARPPGGDNYGYTF.

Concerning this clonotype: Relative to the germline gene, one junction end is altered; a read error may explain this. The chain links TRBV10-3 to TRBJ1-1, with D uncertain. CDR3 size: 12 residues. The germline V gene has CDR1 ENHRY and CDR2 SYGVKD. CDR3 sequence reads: CAINELSGEAFF. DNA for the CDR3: TGTGCCATCAATGAGTTATCAGGTGAAGCTTTCTTT.

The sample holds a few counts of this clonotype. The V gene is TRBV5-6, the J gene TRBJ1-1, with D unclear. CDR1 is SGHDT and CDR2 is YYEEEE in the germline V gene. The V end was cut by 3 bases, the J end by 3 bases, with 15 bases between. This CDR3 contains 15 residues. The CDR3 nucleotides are TGTGCCAGCAGCTACCTAGACACGTCTGACACTGAAGCTTTCTTT. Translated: CASSYLDTSDTEAFF.

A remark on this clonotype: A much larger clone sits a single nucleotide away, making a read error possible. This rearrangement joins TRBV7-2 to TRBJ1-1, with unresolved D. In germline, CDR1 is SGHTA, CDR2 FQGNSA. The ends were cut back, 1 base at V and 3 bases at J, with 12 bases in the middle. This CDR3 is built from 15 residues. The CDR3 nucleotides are TGTGCCAGCAGCTTAGATATGGGCATGTACACTGAAGCTTTCTTT. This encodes CASSLDMGMYTEAFF.

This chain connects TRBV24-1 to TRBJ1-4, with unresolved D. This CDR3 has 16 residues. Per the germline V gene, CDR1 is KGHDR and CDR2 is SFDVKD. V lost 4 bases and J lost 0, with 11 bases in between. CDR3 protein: CATSEAGVATNEKLFF. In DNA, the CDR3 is TGTGCCACCAGTGAGGCGGGAGTTGCAACTAATGAAAAACTGTTTTTT.

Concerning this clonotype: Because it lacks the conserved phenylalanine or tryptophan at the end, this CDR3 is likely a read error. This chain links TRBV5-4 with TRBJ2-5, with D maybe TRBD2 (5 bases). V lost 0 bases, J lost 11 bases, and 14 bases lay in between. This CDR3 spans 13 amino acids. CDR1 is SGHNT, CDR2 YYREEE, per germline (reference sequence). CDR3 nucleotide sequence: TGTGCCAGCAGCTTGGGGTCCAACGGGGAGCAGTACTGC. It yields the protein CASSLGSNGEQYC.

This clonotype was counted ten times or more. This CDR3 is CATSREVRNIQYF. In DNA, the CDR3 is TGTGCCACCAGCAGAGAGGTCAGAAACATTCAGTACTTC. The chain uses TRBV15 and TRBJ2-4; no definite D call. The CDR3 loop spans 13 amino acids. In germline, CDR1 is LNHNV, CDR2 YYDKDF (reference sequence). Trimming shortened V by 0 bases and J by 6 bases, and 6 bases separated the two germline ends.

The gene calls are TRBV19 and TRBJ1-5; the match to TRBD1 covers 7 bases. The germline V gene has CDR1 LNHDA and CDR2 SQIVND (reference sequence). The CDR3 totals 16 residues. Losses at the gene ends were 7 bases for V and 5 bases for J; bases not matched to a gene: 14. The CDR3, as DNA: TGTGCCAGTATAATAACCGGGACAGAAATCGATCAGCCCCAGCATTTT. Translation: CASIITGTEIDQPQHF.

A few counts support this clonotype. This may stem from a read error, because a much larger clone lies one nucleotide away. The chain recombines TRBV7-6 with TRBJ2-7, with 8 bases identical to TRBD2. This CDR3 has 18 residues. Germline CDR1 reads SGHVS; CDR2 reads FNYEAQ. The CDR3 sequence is CAGSLGGGGGLASYEQYF. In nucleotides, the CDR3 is TGTGCCGGCAGCTTAGGTGGTGGTGGAGGACTAGCTTCCTACGAGCAGTACTTC. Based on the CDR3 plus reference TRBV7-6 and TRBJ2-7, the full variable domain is GAGVSQSPRYKVTKRGQDVALRCDPISGHVSLYWYRQALGQGPEFLTYFNYEAQQDKSGLPNDRFSAERPEGSISTLTIQRTEQRDSAMYRCAGSLGGGGGLASYEQYFGPGTRLTVT.

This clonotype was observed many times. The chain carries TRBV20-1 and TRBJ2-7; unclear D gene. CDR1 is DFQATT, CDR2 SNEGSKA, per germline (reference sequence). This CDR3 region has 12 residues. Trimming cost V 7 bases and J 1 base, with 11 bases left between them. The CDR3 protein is CSGLGPSYEQYF. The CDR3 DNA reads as TGCAGTGGCCTAGGGCCTTCCTACGAGCAGTACTTC.

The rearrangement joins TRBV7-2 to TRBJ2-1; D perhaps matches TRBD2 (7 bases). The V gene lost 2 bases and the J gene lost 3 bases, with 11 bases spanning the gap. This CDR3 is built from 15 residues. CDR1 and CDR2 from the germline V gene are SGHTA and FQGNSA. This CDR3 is CASSLSGGHYNEQFF. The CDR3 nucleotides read TGTGCCAGCAGCTTATCCGGGGGGCACTACAATGAGCAGTTCTTC.

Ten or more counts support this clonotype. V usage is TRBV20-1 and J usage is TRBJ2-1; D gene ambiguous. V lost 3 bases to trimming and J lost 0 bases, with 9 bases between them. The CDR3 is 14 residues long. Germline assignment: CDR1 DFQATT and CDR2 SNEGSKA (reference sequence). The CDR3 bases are TGCAGTGCTAGGCTGCCTAGCTCCTACAATGAGCAGTTCTTC. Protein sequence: CSARLPSSYNEQFF.

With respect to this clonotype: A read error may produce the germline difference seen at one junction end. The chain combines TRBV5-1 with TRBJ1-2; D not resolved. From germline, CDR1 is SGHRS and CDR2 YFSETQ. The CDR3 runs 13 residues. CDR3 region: CASSTATHDGCTF. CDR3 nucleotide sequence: TGCGCCAGCAGCACCGCCACCCACGATGGCTGCACCTTC.

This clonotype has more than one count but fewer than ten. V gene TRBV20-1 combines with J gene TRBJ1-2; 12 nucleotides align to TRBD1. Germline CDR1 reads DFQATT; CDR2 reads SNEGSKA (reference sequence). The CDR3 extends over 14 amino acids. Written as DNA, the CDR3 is TGCAGACCGGGACAGGGGGCGCTTTTTGATGGCTACACCTTC. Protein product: CRPGQGALFDGYTF.

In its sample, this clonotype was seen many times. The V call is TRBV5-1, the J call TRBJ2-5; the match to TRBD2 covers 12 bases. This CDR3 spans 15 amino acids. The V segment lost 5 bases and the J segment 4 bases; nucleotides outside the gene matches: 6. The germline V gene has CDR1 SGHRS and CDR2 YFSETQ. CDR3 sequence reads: CASRSTSGGPETQYF. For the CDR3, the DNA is TGCGCCAGCAGATCTACTAGCGGGGGGCCAGAGACCCAGTACTTC.